Listed below are T cell receptor beta chains from one sample, sequenced in a study of blood T cell repertoires in COVID-19. Profiling relied on immunoSEQ multiplex PCR, and the TCRdb table lists in-frame clones only, not all of them. The repertoire holds approximately 190,000 clones, with more than 75% as singletons. Input material: peripheral blood. Receptors were obtained from an elderly man with acute or convalescent COVID-19. CDR3s include the opening cysteine and the closing phenylalanine or tryptophan. Fields, in order: clone size, J gene, V gene, D gene, CDR3 DNA, CDR3 protein. D genes are given only for firm matches. Clone size is shown for a subset of rows, as once, few, many or a class of expanded clone.

abundance: NA
j_gene: TRBJ2-7
v_gene: TRBV15
d_gene: NA
CDR3nt: TGTGCCACCAGCAGCTCCGGGACACAAACCTACGAGCAGTACTTC
CDR3aa: CATSSSGTQTYEQYF

abundance: NA
j_gene: TRBJ2-1
v_gene: TRBV9
d_gene: TRBD2
CDR3nt: TGTGCCAGCAGCGTAGATCTAGCGGTAAACAATGAGCAGTTCTTC
CDR3aa: CASSVDLAVNNEQFF

abundance: once
j_gene: TRBJ2-3
v_gene: TRBV18
d_gene: TRBD2
CDR3nt: TGTGCCAGCTCACGCCAGGAACTAGCGGGAGGAACAGATACGCAGTATTTT
CDR3aa: CASSRQELAGGTDTQYF

abundance: NA
j_gene: TRBJ2-1
v_gene: TRBV11-2
d_gene: NA
CDR3nt: TGTGCCAGCAGCGCCGGGGGGCGGGAGAGGACGTTCTTC
CDR3aa: CASSAGGRERTFF

abundance: NA
j_gene: TRBJ2-5
v_gene: TRBV5-6
d_gene: NA
CDR3nt: TGTGCCAGCAGCTTGGGGGCACAAGAGACCCAGTACTTC
CDR3aa: CASSLGAQETQYF

abundance: NA
j_gene: TRBJ2-2
v_gene: TRBV21-1
d_gene: NA
CDR3nt: TGTGCCAGCAGCAAAGGGGGTGGCGGGACTAGCGGGAGATCGGGGCAAGTAGGGGAGCTGTTTTTT
CDR3aa: CASSKGGGGTSGRSGQVGELFF

abundance: NA
j_gene: TRBJ2-1
v_gene: TRBV9
d_gene: NA
CDR3nt: TGTGCCAGCAGCGTGGGTCCGCAGGGGACAAACAATGAGCAGTTCTTC
CDR3aa: CASSVGPQGTNNEQFF

abundance: NA
j_gene: TRBJ2-3
v_gene: TRBV18
d_gene: TRBD2
CDR3nt: TGTGCCAGCTCATCTCCGAGGTCGCCGGGACTAGCGGGAGTGACAGATACGCAGTATTTT
CDR3aa: CASSSPRSPGLAGVTDTQYF

abundance: NA
j_gene: TRBJ2-2
v_gene: TRBV11-2
d_gene: NA
CDR3nt: TGTGCCAGCAATTCGATGCGGGCAACCGGGGAGCTGTTTTTT
CDR3aa: CASNSMRATGELFF

abundance: NA
j_gene: TRBJ1-4
v_gene: TRBV20-1
d_gene: TRBD1
CDR3nt: TGCAGTGCTAGTGGACAGGCAACTAATGAAAAACTGTTTTTT
CDR3aa: CSASGQATNEKLFF

abundance: NA
j_gene: TRBJ1-5
v_gene: TRBV19
d_gene: NA
CDR3nt: TGTGCCAGTAGTTACAGGGAAGGCAATCAGCCCCAGCATTTT
CDR3aa: CASSYREGNQPQHF

abundance: NA
j_gene: TRBJ2-1
v_gene: TRBV19
d_gene: TRBD1
CDR3nt: TGTGCCAGTAGTACCGGGACAGGGGGCAATGAGCAGTTCTTC
CDR3aa: CASSTGTGGNEQFF

abundance: few
j_gene: TRBJ2-7
v_gene: TRBV2
d_gene: NA
CDR3nt: TGTGCCAGCAAACCGCTGGCGGCTTCCTACGAGCAGTACTTC
CDR3aa: CASKPLAASYEQYF

abundance: NA
j_gene: TRBJ2-3
v_gene: TRBV5-1
d_gene: NA
CDR3nt: TGCGCCAGCAGCCCCGGACAGACTAGCACAGATACGCAGTATTTT
CDR3aa: CASSPGQTSTDTQYF

abundance: NA
j_gene: TRBJ2-1
v_gene: TRBV24-1
d_gene: NA
CDR3nt: TGTGCCACCAGTGACCCGAATTTGTTGTCGGGAACGAGTAGTGAGCAGTTCTTC
CDR3aa: CATSDPNLLSGTSSEQFF

abundance: NA
j_gene: TRBJ2-2
v_gene: TRBV29-1
d_gene: TRBD1
CDR3nt: TGCAGCACGCGCATCCAGGGGGCAAACACCGGGGAGCTGTTTTTT
CDR3aa: CSTRIQGANTGELFF

abundance: NA
j_gene: TRBJ1-3
v_gene: TRBV21-1
d_gene: NA
CDR3nt: TGTGCCAGCAGCCCGTGGGACAGAGCCTCTGGAAACACCATATATTTT
CDR3aa: CASSPWDRASGNTIYF

abundance: NA
j_gene: TRBJ2-5
v_gene: TRBV3-1/TRBV3-2
d_gene: NA
CDR3nt: TGTGCCAGCAGCCAAGGCAGGTGGGGCGGAGAGACCCAGTACTTC
CDR3aa: CASSQGRWGGETQYF

abundance: NA
j_gene: TRBJ2-7
v_gene: TRBV3-1/TRBV3-2
d_gene: TRBD2
CDR3nt: TGTGCCAGCAGCCAAGAGCGGGGGACTAGCGGGAGTTACGAGCAGTACTTC
CDR3aa: CASSQERGTSGSYEQYF

abundance: NA
j_gene: TRBJ1-3
v_gene: TRBV7-9
d_gene: NA
CDR3nt: TGTGCCAGCAGCTTACGGGCGGGCGGGGGATTTGGAAACACCATATATTTT
CDR3aa: CASSLRAGGGFGNTIYF

abundance: NA
j_gene: TRBJ2-5
v_gene: TRBV10-3
d_gene: TRBD1
CDR3nt: TGTGCCATCAGTAGCGACAGGGGCCGAACCCAAGAGACCCAGTACTTC
CDR3aa: CAISSDRGRTQETQYF

abundance: NA
j_gene: TRBJ1-6
v_gene: TRBV6-5
d_gene: NA
CDR3nt: TGTGCCAGCAGTTACGCACAGGGTCGGGGTGGTTCACCCCTCCACTTT
CDR3aa: CASSYAQGRGGSPLHF

abundance: NA
j_gene: TRBJ1-4
v_gene: TRBV10-1
d_gene: TRBD1
CDR3nt: TGCGCCAGTATACAGGGGGCAGGAGAAGAAAAACTGTTTTTT
CDR3aa: CASIQGAGEEKLFF

abundance: NA
j_gene: TRBJ1-1
v_gene: TRBV6-5
d_gene: TRBD1
CDR3nt: TGTGCCAGCAGTTCCCCAGGCAGGGGGAGGATTGAAGCTTTCTTT
CDR3aa: CASSSPGRGRIEAFF

abundance: NA
j_gene: TRBJ1-2
v_gene: TRBV6-5
d_gene: NA
CDR3nt: TGTGCCAGCATCTCTAACGACTATGGCTACACCTTC
CDR3aa: CASISNDYGYTF

abundance: NA
j_gene: TRBJ1-5
v_gene: TRBV18
d_gene: NA
CDR3nt: TGTGCCAGCTCACCACGGCAGGCCGATAGCAATCAGCCCCAGCATTTT
CDR3aa: CASSPRQADSNQPQHF

abundance: few
j_gene: TRBJ1-3
v_gene: TRBV30
d_gene: NA
CDR3nt: TGTGCCTGGAGTGTACTTCCGGGGACTGGAAACACCATATATTTT
CDR3aa: CAWSVLPGTGNTIYF

abundance: NA
j_gene: TRBJ2-4
v_gene: TRBV6-2/TRBV6-3
d_gene: NA
CDR3nt: TGTGCCAGCAGTTACTCGACTATCCTAGCCAAAAACATTCAGTACTTC
CDR3aa: CASSYSTILAKNIQYF

abundance: NA
j_gene: TRBJ2-2
v_gene: TRBV19
d_gene: NA
CDR3nt: TGTGCCAGTAGTCCCCGGACAGCCTTTACCGGCGAGCTGTTTTTT
CDR3aa: CASSPRTAFTGELFF

abundance: NA
j_gene: TRBJ1-2
v_gene: TRBV7-9
d_gene: NA
CDR3nt: TGTGCCAGCAGCTTCGGTAACTATGGCTACACCTTC
CDR3aa: CASSFGNYGYTF